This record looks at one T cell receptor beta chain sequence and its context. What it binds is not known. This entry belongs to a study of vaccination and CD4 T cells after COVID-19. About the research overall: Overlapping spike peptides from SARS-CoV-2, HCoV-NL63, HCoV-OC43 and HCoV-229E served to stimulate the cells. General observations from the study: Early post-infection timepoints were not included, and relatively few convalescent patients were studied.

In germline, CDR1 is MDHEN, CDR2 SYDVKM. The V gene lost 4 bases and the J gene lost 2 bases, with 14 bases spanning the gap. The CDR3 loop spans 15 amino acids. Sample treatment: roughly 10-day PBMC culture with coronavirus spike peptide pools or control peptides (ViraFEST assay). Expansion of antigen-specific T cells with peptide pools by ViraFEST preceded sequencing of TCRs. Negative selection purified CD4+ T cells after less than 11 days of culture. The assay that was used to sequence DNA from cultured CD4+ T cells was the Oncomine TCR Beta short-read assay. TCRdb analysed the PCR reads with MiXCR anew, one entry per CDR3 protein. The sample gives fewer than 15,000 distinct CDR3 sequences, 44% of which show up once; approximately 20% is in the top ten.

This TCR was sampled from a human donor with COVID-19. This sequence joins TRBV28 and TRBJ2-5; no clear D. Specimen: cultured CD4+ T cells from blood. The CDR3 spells CASSSESVGQETQYF. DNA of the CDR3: TGTGCCAGCAGTTCTGAAAGTGTGGGGCAAGAGACCCAGTACTTC.